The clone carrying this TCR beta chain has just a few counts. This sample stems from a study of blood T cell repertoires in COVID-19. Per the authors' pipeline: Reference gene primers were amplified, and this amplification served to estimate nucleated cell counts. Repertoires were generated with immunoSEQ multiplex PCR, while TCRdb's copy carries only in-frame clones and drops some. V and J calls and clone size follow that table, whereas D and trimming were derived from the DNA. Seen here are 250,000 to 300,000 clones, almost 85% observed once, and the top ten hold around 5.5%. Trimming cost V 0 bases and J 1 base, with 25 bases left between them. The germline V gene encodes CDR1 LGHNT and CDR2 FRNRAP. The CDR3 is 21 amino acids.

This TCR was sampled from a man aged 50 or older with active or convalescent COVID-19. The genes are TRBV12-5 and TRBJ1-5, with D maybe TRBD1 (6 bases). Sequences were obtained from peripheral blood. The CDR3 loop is CASGLVHRWTDTPKSNQPQHF. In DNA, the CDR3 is TGTGCTAGTGGTTTGGTACATAGGTGGACAGATACACCGAAAAGCAATCAGCCCCAGCATTTT. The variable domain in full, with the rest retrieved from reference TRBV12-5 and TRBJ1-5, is DARVTQTPRHKVTEMGQEVTMRCQPILGHNTVFWYRQTMMQGLELLAYFRNRAPLDDSGMPKDRFSAEMPDATLATLKIQPSEPRDSAVYFCASGLVHRWTDTPKSNQPQHFGDGTRLSIL.